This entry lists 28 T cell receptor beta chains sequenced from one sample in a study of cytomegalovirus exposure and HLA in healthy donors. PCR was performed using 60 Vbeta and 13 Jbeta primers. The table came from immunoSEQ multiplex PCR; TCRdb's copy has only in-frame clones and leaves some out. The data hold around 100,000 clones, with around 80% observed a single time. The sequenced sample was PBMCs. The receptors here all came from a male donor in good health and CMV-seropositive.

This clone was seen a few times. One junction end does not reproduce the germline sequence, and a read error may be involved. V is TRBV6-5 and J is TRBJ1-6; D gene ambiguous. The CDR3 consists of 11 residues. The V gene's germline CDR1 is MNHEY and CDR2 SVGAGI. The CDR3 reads CAISDGSPLHF. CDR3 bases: TGTGCCATCAGTGACGGGAGTCCCCTCCACTTT.

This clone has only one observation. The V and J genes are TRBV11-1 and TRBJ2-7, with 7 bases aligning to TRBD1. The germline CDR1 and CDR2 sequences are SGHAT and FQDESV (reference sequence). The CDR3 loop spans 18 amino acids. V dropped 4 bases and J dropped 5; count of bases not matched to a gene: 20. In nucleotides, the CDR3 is TGTGCCAGCAGCTACCGTTCTTTAAGACAGGGAAGATTCGACGAGCAGTACTTC. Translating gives CASSYRSLRQGRFDEQYF.

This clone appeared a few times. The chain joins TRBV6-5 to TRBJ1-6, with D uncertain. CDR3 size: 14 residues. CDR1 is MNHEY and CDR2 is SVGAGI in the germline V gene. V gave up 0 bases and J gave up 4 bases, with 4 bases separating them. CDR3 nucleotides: TGTGCCAGCAGTTACTCCCAATATAATTCACCCCTCCACTTT. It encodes CASSYSQYNSPLHF.

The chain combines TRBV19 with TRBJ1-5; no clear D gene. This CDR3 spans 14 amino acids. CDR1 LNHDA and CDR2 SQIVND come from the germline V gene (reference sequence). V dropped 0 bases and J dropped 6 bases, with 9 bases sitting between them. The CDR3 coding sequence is TGTGCCAGTAGTATAGAAACTCGGGGTCAGCCCCAGCATTTT. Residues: CASSIETRGQPQHF.

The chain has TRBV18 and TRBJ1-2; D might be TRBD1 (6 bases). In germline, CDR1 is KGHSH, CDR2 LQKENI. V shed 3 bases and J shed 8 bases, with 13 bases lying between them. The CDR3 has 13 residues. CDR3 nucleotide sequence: TGTGCCAGCTCACCCTCAGGGGTGGAGGGCTACACCTTC. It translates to CASSPSGVEGYTF.

CDR3 loop: CASSWAGGTGADTQYF. CDR3 in DNA: TGTGCCAGTAGTTGGGCGGGGGGGACAGGGGCAGATACGCAGTATTTT. The gene calls are TRBV19 and TRBJ2-3, with D possibly TRBD1 on 10 matching bases. Trimming took 5 bases from V and 4 from J, leaving 19 bases between them. The CDR3 contains 16 residues. The germline gives CDR1 LNHDA, CDR2 SQIVND (reference sequence).

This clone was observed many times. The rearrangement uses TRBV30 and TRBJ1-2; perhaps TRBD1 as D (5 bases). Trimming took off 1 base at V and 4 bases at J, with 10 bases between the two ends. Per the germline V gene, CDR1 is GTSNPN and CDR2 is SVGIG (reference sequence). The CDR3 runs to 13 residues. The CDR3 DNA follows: TGTGCCTGGAGTGACCCAGGGCCCTATGGCTACACCTTC. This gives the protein CAWSDPGPYGYTF.

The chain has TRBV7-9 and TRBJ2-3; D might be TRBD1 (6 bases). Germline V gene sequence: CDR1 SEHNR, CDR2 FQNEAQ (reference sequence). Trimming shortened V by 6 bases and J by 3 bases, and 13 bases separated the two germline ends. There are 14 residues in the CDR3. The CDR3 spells CASRTGLVTDTQYF. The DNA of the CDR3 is TGTGCCAGCAGAACAGGGTTAGTGACAGATACGCAGTATTTT.

The CDR3 region is CATSRAVRGTKNIQYF. CDR3 bases: TGTGCCACCAGCAGGGCTGTCAGGGGGACCAAAAACATTCAGTACTTC. The rearrangement joins TRBV15 to TRBJ2-4, with 7 bases matching TRBD1. J was trimmed by 2 bases and V by 3 bases; bases with no gene match: 7. CDR3 length equals 16 residues. Germline V lookup: CDR1 LNHNV, CDR2 YYDKDF (reference sequence).

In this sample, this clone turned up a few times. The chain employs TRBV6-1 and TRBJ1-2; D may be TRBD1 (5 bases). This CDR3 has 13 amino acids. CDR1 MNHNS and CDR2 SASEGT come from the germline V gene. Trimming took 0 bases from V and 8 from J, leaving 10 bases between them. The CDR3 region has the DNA TGTGCCAGCAGTGAAGCGGGTTCAGGGGGCTACACCTTC. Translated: CASSEAGSGGYTF.

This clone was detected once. CDR3: CASSLESAVEVDTQYF. Here the CDR3 DNA reads TGTGCCAGCAGCTTGGAGTCCGCGGTTGAAGTGGATACGCAGTATTTT. This chain uses TRBV5-5 with TRBJ2-3; D not resolved. The ends were cut back, 0 bases at V and 6 bases at J, with 17 bases in the middle. Germline assignment: CDR1 SGHKS and CDR2 YYEKEE (reference sequence). CDR3 length equals 16 residues.

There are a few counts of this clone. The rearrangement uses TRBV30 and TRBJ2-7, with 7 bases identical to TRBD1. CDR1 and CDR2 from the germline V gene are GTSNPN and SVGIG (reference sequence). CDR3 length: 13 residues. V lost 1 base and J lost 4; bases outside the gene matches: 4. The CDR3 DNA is TGTGCCTGGAGTGGGGGACAGCAATACGAGCAGTACTTC. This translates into CAWSGGQQYEQYF. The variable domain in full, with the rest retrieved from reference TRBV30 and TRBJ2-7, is SQTIHQWPATLVQPVGSPLSLECTVEGTSNPNLYWYRQAAGRGLQLLFYSVGIGQISSEVPQNLSASRPQDRQFILSSKKLLLSDSGFYLCAWSGGQQYEQYFGPGTRLTVT.

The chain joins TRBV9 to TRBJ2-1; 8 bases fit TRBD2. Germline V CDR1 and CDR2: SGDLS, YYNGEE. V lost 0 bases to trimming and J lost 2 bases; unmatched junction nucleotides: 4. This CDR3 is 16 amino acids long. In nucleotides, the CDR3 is TGTGCCAGCAGCGTAGGGGCGGGGGGCACCTACAATGAGCAGTTCTTC. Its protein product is CASSVGAGGTYNEQFF.

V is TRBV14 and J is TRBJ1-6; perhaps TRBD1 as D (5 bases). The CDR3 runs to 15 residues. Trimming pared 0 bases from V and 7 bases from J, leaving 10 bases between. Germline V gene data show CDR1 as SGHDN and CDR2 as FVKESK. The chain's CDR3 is CASSQDSGRNSPLHF. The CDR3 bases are TGTGCCAGCAGCCAAGATTCAGGGAGGAATTCACCCCTCCACTTT.

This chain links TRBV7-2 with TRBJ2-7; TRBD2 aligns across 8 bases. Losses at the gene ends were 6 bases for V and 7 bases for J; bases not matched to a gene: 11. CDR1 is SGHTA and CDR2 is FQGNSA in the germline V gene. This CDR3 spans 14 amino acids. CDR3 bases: TGTGCCAGCAGTCCGCCCGGGGGGGCGGGGGAGCAGTACTTC. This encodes CASSPPGGAGEQYF.

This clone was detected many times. The CDR3 loop is CASREAVRNTIYF. In DNA, the CDR3 is TGTGCCAGCAGGGAGGCTGTAAGAAACACCATATATTTT. The V call is TRBV18, the J call TRBJ1-3; D uncertain. V was trimmed by 8 bases and J by 5 bases, leaving 13 bases between them. There are 13 residues in the CDR3. Germline CDR1 is KGHSH and CDR2 is LQKENI.

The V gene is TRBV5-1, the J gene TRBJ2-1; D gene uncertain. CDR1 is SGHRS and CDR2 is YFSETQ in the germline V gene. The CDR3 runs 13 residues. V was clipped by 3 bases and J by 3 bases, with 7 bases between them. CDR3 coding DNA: TGCGCCAGCAGCTACAACAGCTACAATGAGCAGTTCTTC. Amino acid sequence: CASSYNSYNEQFF. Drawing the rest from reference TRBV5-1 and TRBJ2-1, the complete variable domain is KAGVTQTPRYLIKTRGQQVTLSCSPISGHRSVSWYQQTPGQGLQFLFEYFSETQRNKGNFPGRFSGRQFSNSRSEMNVSTLELGDSALYLCASSYNSYNEQFFGPGTRLTVL.

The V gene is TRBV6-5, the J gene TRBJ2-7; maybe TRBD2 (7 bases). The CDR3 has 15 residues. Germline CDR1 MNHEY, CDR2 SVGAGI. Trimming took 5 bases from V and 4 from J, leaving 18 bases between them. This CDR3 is CASSREGGAGYEQYF. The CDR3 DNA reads TGTGCCAGCAGTAGGGAAGGGGGAGCGGGGTACGAGCAGTACTTC.

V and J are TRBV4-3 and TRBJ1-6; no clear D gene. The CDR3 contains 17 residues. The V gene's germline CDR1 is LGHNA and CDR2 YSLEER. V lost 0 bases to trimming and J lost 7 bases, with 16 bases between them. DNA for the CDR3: TGCGCCAGCAGCCAAGATCTGGAGCGGAGCAGCAATTCACCCCTCCACTTT. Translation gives CASSQDLERSSNSPLHF.

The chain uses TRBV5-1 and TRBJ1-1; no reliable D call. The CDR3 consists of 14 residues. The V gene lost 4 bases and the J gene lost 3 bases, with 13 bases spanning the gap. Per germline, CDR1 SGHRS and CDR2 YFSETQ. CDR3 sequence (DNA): TGCGCCAGCAGCGTATTCGACACAGACACTGAAGCTTTCTTT. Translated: CASSVFDTDTEAFF.

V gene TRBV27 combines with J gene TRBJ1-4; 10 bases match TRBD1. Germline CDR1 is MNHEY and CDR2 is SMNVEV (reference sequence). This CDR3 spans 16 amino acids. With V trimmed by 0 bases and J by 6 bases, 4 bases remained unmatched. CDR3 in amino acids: CASSLSPGTGDEKLFF. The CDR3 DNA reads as TGTGCCAGCAGTTTATCCCCCGGGACAGGGGATGAAAAACTGTTTTTT.

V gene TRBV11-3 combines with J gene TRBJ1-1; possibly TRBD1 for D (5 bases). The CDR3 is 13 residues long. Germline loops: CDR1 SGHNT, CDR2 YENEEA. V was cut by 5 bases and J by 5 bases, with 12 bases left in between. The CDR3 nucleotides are TGTGCCAGCAGCGTTCTCCGGGGGACTGAAGCTTTCTTT. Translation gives CASSVLRGTEAFF. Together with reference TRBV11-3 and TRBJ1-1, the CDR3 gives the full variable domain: EAGVVQSPRYKIIEKKQPVAFWCNPISGHNTLYWYLQNLGQGPELLIRYENEEAVDDSQLPKDRFSAERLKGVDSTLKIQPAELGDSAVYLCASSVLRGTEAFFGQGTRLTVV.

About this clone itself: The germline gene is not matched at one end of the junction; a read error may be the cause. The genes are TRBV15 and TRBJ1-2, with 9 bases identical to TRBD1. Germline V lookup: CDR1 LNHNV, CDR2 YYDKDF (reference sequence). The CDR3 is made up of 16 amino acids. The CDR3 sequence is CATSRRRTGDNYGYPF. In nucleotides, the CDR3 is TGTGCCACCAGCAGACGAAGGACAGGGGACAACTATGGCTACCCCTTC.

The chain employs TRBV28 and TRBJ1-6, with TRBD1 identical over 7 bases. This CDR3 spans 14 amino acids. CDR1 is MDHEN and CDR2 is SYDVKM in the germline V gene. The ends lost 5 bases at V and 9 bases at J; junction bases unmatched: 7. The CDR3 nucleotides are TGTGCCAGCAGTGGTCGACAGGGAGGTTCACCCCTCCACTTT. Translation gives CASSGRQGGSPLHF.

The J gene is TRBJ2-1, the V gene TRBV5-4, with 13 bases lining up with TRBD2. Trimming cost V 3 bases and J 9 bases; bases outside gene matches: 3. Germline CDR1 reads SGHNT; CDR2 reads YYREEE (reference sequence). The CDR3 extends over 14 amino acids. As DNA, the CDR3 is TGTGCCAGCAGCTCGGGACTAGCGGGGAGTGAGCAGTTCTTC. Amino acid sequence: CASSSGLAGSEQFF.

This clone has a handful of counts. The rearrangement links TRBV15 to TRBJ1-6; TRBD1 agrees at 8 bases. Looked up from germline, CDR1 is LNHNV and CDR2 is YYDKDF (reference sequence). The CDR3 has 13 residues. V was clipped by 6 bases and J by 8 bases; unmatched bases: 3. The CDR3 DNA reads TGTGCCACCAGGGACAGGGTTGATTCACCCCTCCACTTT. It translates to CATRDRVDSPLHF.

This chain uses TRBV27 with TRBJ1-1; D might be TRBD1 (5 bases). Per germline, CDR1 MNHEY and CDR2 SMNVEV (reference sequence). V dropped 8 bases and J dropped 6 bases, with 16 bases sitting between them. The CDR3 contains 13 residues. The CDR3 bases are TGTGCCAGCGGGGGGTTAGGAGGTGCTGAAGCTTTCTTT. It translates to CASGGLGGAEAFF.

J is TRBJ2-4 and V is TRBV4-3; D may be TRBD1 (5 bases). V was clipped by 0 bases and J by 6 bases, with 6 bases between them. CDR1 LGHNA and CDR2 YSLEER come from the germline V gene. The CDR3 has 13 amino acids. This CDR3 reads CASSQDRGNIQYF. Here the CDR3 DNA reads TGCGCCAGCAGCCAAGATAGGGGAAACATTCAGTACTTC.